This TCR beta chain was retrieved from a study of blood T cells in healthy people across ages. General observations from the study: In long-lived donors, naive CD4+ cell counts and diversity exceeded those of aged donors.

Per the germline V gene, CDR1 is MNHEY and CDR2 is SVGEGT. Trimming cost V 9 bases and J 6 bases, with 17 bases left between them. The CDR3 has 13 residues. The use of a sample-barcoded 5' primer and a J-beta primer mix characterized a second PCR of 7 to 11 cycles. One entry per CDR3 protein results from TCRdb running MiXCR on the 5' RACE reads. There are over 1.5 million distinct CDR3 sequences in the sample; roughly 49% occur only once, and approximately 2% lies in the top ten. In the case of this clonotype: The antigen remains undetermined.

The genes are TRBV6-2 or TRBV6-3 and TRBJ1-2; tentative D call: TRBD1 (5 bases). The TCR sequence derives from a woman aged 35 to 49 in good health. Source material: blood. This CDR3 reads CASGGGPMHGYTF. CDR3 sequence (DNA): TGTGCCAGTGGCGGGGGACCGATGCATGGCTACACCTTC.